Below, 12 T cell receptor beta chains from the same sample are listed, as sequenced in a study of T-cell memory formation after mild COVID-19. TCRdb reprocessed the 5' RACE reads via MiXCR and lists one record per CDR3 protein. Of about 610,000 distinct CDR3 sequences listed, around a sixth are singletons. The sequenced sample was PBMCs or a T cell subset sorted from them (not recorded which). These TCRs come from an adult woman who had mild COVID-19 (a few samples of this study predate the infection). Cell type and time point are not known.

The CDR3 spells CATAWGGKETQYF. The CDR3 DNA sequence: TGTGCCACCGCCTGGGGGGGGAAAGAGACCCAGTACTTC. The rearrangement uses TRBV15 and TRBJ2-5; 7 nucleotides align to TRBD2. The CDR3 runs 13 residues. J gave up 3 bases and V 8 bases, and 6 bases lay outside the gene matches. Germline-derived CDR1 and CDR2 are LNHNV and YYDKDF (reference sequence).

This clonotype has just a few counts. V is TRBV2 and J is TRBJ2-2, with D possibly being TRBD2 (6 bases). Germline V gives CDR1 SNHLY, CDR2 FYNNEI. Trimming shortened V by 6 bases and J by 6 bases, and 8 bases separated the two germline ends. This CDR3 comprises 12 residues. In DNA, the CDR3 is TGTGCCAGCAGACCTAGCGCCGGGGAGCTGTTTTTT. Amino acid sequence: CASRPSAGELFF.

The V gene is TRBV9, the J gene TRBJ2-5, with 8 nucleotides matching TRBD1. The trim removed 4 bases at V and 5 bases at J, leaving 7 bases unmatched. Germline CDR1 and CDR2: SGDLS and YYNGEE. This CDR3 contains 14 residues. CDR3 sequence: CASSLSGGWETQYF. DNA of the CDR3: TGTGCCAGCAGCTTATCAGGGGGCTGGGAGACCCAGTACTTC.

The V gene is TRBV20-1, the J gene TRBJ2-1; 10 bases are a match to TRBD2. This CDR3 has 19 amino acids. The J segment lost 6 bases and the V segment lost 0 bases, leaving 17 bases of the junction unmatched. Germline CDR1 and CDR2: DFQATT and SNEGSKA (reference sequence). CDR3 residues: CSARDSSGRAYRLVNEQFF. The CDR3 nucleotides read TGCAGTGCTAGAGATTCAAGCGGGAGGGCCTATCGTTTAGTCAATGAGCAGTTCTTC.

The rearrangement joins TRBV27 to TRBJ2-5; possibly TRBD1 or TRBD2 for D (5 bases each). Trimming removed 6 bases at V and 4 bases at J, with 12 bases between. Looked up from germline, CDR1 is MNHEY and CDR2 is SMNVEV (reference sequence). The CDR3 runs to 13 residues. CDR3 amino acids: CASRWDGGETQYF. The CDR3 nucleotides are TGTGCCAGCAGATGGGACGGTGGAGAGACCCAGTACTTC.

This clonotype appeared a few times. J is TRBJ2-5 and V is TRBV7-9; tentatively, D is TRBD2 (5 bases). Trimming took off 5 bases at V and 0 bases at J, with 13 bases between the two ends. Germline V gene sequence: CDR1 SEHNR, CDR2 FQNEAQ (reference sequence). The CDR3 loop spans 15 amino acids. The CDR3 DNA reads as TGTGCCAGCAGCCTCTCGGGGTGGAACCAAGAGACCCAGTACTTC. Translation: CASSLSGWNQETQYF. Drawing the rest from reference TRBV7-9 and TRBJ2-5, the complete variable domain is DTGVSQNPRHKITKRGQNVTFRCDPISEHNRLYWYRQTLGQGPEFLTYFQNEAQLEKSRLLSDRFSAERPKGSFSTLEIQRTEQGDSAMYLCASSLSGWNQETQYFGPGTRLLVL.

The rearrangement joins TRBV5-5 to TRBJ2-7; TRBD1 matches at 7 bases. The CDR3 runs 12 residues. Per the germline V gene, CDR1 is SGHKS and CDR2 is YYEKEE (reference sequence). The junction had 5 bases not matched to a gene; V was cut back by 0 bases and J by 11 bases. The CDR3 loop is CASSLGDSQEYF. In nucleotides, the CDR3 is TGTGCCAGCAGCTTGGGGGACAGCCAAGAGTACTTC.

This clonotype was recorded a few times. The gene calls are TRBV20-1 and TRBJ2-3, with a weak D call TRBD2 (6 bases). CDR3 length equals 10 residues. Germline CDR1 DFQATT, CDR2 SNEGSKA (reference sequence). The CDR3 spells CGVAEDTQYF. CDR3 coding DNA: TGCGGGGTAGCGGAAGATACGCAGTATTTT.

This clonotype was counted between two and nine times. The genes are TRBV7-8 and TRBJ2-6; D may correspond to TRBD1 or TRBD2 (5 bases each). The germline CDR1 and CDR2 sequences are SGHVS and FQNEAQ. The V gene lost 10 bases and the J gene lost 0 bases, with 13 bases spanning the gap. The CDR3 runs 15 residues. Written as DNA, the CDR3 is TGTGCCACCTATGTGGGGGTCTCTGGGGCCAACGTCCTGACTTTC. Translation gives CATYVGVSGANVLTF. The whole variable domain, remainder taken from reference TRBV7-8 and TRBJ2-6, is GAGVSQSPRYKVAKRGQDVALRCDPISGHVSLFWYQQALGQGPEFLTYFQNEAQLDKSGLPSDRFFAERPEGSVSTLKIQRTQQEDSAVYLCATYVGVSGANVLTFGAGSRLTVL.

This sequence joins TRBV7-6 and TRBJ1-4; possible D gene TRBD1, 5 bases. Germline V CDR1 and CDR2: SGHVS, FNYEAQ. The CDR3 covers 14 residues. Trimming pared 1 base from V and 8 bases from J, leaving 11 bases between. In DNA, the CDR3 is TGTGCCAGCAGCTTAGGCAGGGCCGGGGAAAAACTGTTTTTT. It translates to CASSLGRAGEKLFF. The complete variable domain, with remaining parts taken from reference TRBV7-6 and TRBJ1-4, reads GAGVSQSPRYKVTKRGQDVALRCDPISGHVSLYWYRQALGQGPEFLTYFNYEAQQDKSGLPNDRFSAERPEGSISTLTIQRTEQRDSAMYRCASSLGRAGEKLFFGSGTQLSVL.

This clonotype was found many times. This chain connects TRBV6-5 to TRBJ1-1, with 9 bases lining up with TRBD1. The CDR3 runs to 13 residues. Germline CDR1 MNHEY, CDR2 SVGAGI. With 5 bases clipped from V and 3 bases from J, the junction kept 1 base outside the gene matches. The chain's CDR3 is CASSRDRDTEAFF. For the CDR3, the DNA is TGTGCCAGCAGTAGGGACAGGGACACTGAAGCTTTCTTT.

The J gene is TRBJ2-3, the V gene TRBV7-2; D is unresolved. The CDR3 length is 15 residues. CDR1 SGHTA and CDR2 FQGNSA come from the germline V gene. Between the trimmed V and J ends, which lost 3 bases and 2 bases, there was a span of 12 bases. The CDR3 region is CASSFSNPLTDTQYF. CDR3 nucleotide sequence: TGTGCCAGCAGCTTTTCGAACCCTCTCACAGATACGCAGTATTTT.